The rows below give T cell receptor beta chains drawn from one sample of a study of T-cell reconstitution after alpha-beta-depleted transplantation in children. A single record per CDR3 protein comes from TCRdb applying MiXCR to the PCR reads. The table lists about 250,000 distinct CDR3 sequences, 24% of them singletons. The sample consisted of PBMCs, mostly from graft donor cells, taken 360 days after TCRalphabeta/CD19-depleted stem cell transplant. These receptor sequences come from a female patient between 2 and 15 years old who had a stem cell transplant for congenital amegakaryocytic thrombocytopenia, so the T cells may come from the graft donor. The CDR3 runs from the conserved cysteine through the conserved F or W. The D gene is left open where the match is weak. Clone size is given for some rows only: seen once, a few or many times, or a class if the clone is expanded.

d_call clone_size j_call v_call cdr3_nt cdr3_aa
TRBD1 few TRBJ1-6 TRBV2 TGTGCCAGCGGGGAGACAGGGGGTAATTCACCCCTCCACTTT CASGETGGNSPLHF
. few TRBJ1-1 TRBV5-1 TGCGCCAGCAGCCACGTTTTGAACACTGAAGCTTTCTTT CASSHVLNTEAFF
TRBD1 . TRBJ2-1 TRBV7-6 TGTGCCAGCAGCTCAGGGGGACAGGGGGGGAATGAGCAGTTCTTC CASSSGGQGGNEQFF
. few TRBJ2-1 TRBV7-2 TGTGCCAGCAGTAGGGTAGGGATCCGAAATGAGCAGTTCTTC CASSRVGIRNEQFF
TRBD1 few TRBJ2-5 TRBV4-2 TGTGCCAGCAGCCGAACCAGTCAGGGGGCCGATGAGACCCAGTACTTC CASSRTSQGADETQYF
. many TRBJ2-1 TRBV7-9 TGTGCCAGCAGTTTACGCAGCTACAATGAGCAGTTCTTC CASSLRSYNEQFF
TRBD1 many TRBJ2-1 TRBV12-3/TRBV12-4 TGTGCCAGCAGGGACCGACAGGGGGTAGGCAATGAGCAGTTCTTC CASRDRQGVGNEQFF
. . TRBJ1-3 TRBV20-1 TGCAGTGCTAGAGGGGATGGGGCCAACTCTGGAAACACCATATATTTT CSARGDGANSGNTIYF
TRBD1 . TRBJ1-1 TRBV4-1 TGCGCCAGCAGCCAAAAGAGGGGGGGTAGGGGGCCGGCTGAAGCTTTCTTT CASSQKRGGRGPAEAFF
. few TRBJ2-7 TRBV28 TGTGCCAGCAGGTCGGGAGACAGTGCCTACGAGCAGTACTTC CASRSGDSAYEQYF
. . TRBJ2-1 TRBV28 TGTGCCAGCAGCCCTCTGGCGAGGGCAAATGAGCAGTTCTTC CASSPLARANEQFF
TRBD2 few TRBJ2-7 TRBV12-3/TRBV12-4 TGTGCCAGCAGTTTAGAAAGCTTAGCGGGAGAGTCTTACGAGCAGTACTTC CASSLESLAGESYEQYF
. . TRBJ1-2 TRBV4-2 TGTGCCATGGGCCCCGGGCCGGAGATGGGGGGGGACACCTTC CAMGPGPEMGGDTF
. . TRBJ2-1 TRBV11-1 TGTGCCAGCAGCTCCGAGGGGGGTTATGAGCAGTTCTTC CASSSEGGYEQFF
. . TRBJ2-1 TRBV11-2 TGTGCCAGCAGCCAGGTGCCTAACAGAGGCTACAATGAGCAGTTCTTC CASSQVPNRGYNEQFF
. . TRBJ2-7 TRBV20-1 TGCAGTGCCCCAGGAGGAGACAGCTACGAGCAGTACTTC CSAPGGDSYEQYF
. . TRBJ1-6 TRBV10-3 TGTGCCATCAGTGAGTCGAAGGTGGGGTCACCCCTCCACTTT CAISESKVGSPLHF
. few TRBJ2-1 TRBV7-9 TGTGCCAGCAGCTTAGCCCCGGGACTGGCGTTTGATGAGCAGTTCTTC CASSLAPGLAFDEQFF
. many TRBJ2-3 TRBV11-2 TGTGCCAGCAGCTTAGGGGGGGCTTTTCTAGATACGCAGTATTTT CASSLGGAFLDTQYF
TRBD1 . TRBJ2-3 TRBV7-2 TGTGCCAGCAGCCGTAGGGGCGCCGGGACAGGGACGGGGGGAACGCAGTATTTT CASSRRGAGTGTGGTQYF
. . TRBJ2-1 TRBV11-3 TGTGCCAGCAGCTTAGGCTACAGTGAGCAGTTCTTC CASSLGYSEQFF
. . TRBJ1-5 TRBV5-5 TGTGCCAGCAGCTTGATAGAGGGTCGGAATCAGCCCCAGCATTTT CASSLIEGRNQPQHF
. . TRBJ2-1 TRBV4-2 TGTGCCAGCAGCCAAGAACAGGACAGATACAATGAGCAGTTCTTC CASSQEQDRYNEQFF
. few TRBJ1-2 TRBV28 TGTGCCAGCAGTTCAGCGTCCCATGGCTACACCTTC CASSSASHGYTF
. . TRBJ1-4 TRBV28 TGTGCCAGCAGTGTTACGGCTGCAACTAATGAAAAACTGTTTTTT CASSVTAATNEKLFF
. few TRBJ2-7 TRBV20-1 TGCAGTGCTAGAGTTTCCATAGGTTACTACGAGCAGTACTTC CSARVSIGYYEQYF
. . TRBJ2-1 TRBV7-8 TGTGCCAGCAGCTTAGGTTCTTATCCTAGAAAAAGCTATGAGCAGTTCTTC CASSLGSYPRKSYEQFF
. . TRBJ2-2 TRBV6-1 TGTGCCAGCAATGTAGGATTCCAAACCCTTGGGGAGCTGTTTTTT CASNVGFQTLGELFF
. . TRBJ1-1 TRBV2 TGTGCCAGCAGCACCTCGTATTGGACCCCGAACACTGAAGCTTTCTTT CASSTSYWTPNTEAFF
. many TRBJ2-3 TRBV6-2/TRBV6-3 TGTGCCAGCAGCCCCAGAGTTGAGGGCCAGGATACGCAGTATTTT CASSPRVEGQDTQYF
. . TRBJ1-5 TRBV7-9 TGTGCCAGCAGCTTAGGACTGGGGCCGAAACAGCCCCAGCATTTT CASSLGLGPKQPQHF
. few TRBJ2-7 TRBV19 TGTGCCAGTAGTATAGCCGTACCCGGTGAGCAGTACTTC CASSIAVPGEQYF
TRBD2 few TRBJ2-5 TRBV2 TGTGCCAGCACCCCTATCGGCGGGAGGCAGACCCAGTACTTC CASTPIGGRQTQYF
. few TRBJ2-3 TRBV25-1 TGTGCCAGCAGTGAAGGATGGGGTATCGTCACAGATACGCAGTATTTT CASSEGWGIVTDTQYF
TRBD2 . TRBJ2-7 TRBV20-1 TGCAGTGCCCGAGCGGTAGCGGGGAGGTCTCAGTACTTC CSARAVAGRSQYF
. few TRBJ2-3 TRBV3-1 TGTGCCAGCAGCCAAGCCCTATGGGATACGCAGTATTTT CASSQALWDTQYF
TRBD2 many TRBJ2-1 TRBV4-2 TGTGCCAGCAGCCAAGAGGGACTAGCGAGTTACAATGAGCAGTTCTTC CASSQEGLASYNEQFF
. once TRBJ2-1 TRBV5-1 TGCTCCAGCAGCTTGGTCGACTCCGCTATATACAATGAGCAGTTCTTC CSSSLVDSAIYNEQFF
. few TRBJ2-7 TRBV5-1 TGCGCCAGCAGCTTGATAGGGAAGACCTACGAGCAGTACTTC CASSLIGKTYEQYF
TRBD1 . TRBJ2-5 TRBV7-2 TGTGCCAGCAGCCAGGGAGACAGGGTGGGGACCCAGTACTTC CASSQGDRVGTQYF
. . TRBJ2-5 TRBV28 TGTGCCAGCAGTCACCAGGGCTTCGGAGCCCAGTACTTC CASSHQGFGAQYF
. . TRBJ1-2 TRBV6-5 TGTGCCAGCAGTTACGAGACGAGGGGCTACACCTTC CASSYETRGYTF
. many TRBJ2-1 TRBV12-3/TRBV12-4 TGTGCCAGCAGTCGCCTAGGACGGTCCAATGAGCAGTTCTTC CASSRLGRSNEQFF
TRBD2 . TRBJ2-2 TRBV12-3/TRBV12-4 TGTGCCAGCAGTTTAAAGGGACTAGGTACCGGGGAGCTGTTTTTT CASSLKGLGTGELFF
. few TRBJ1-2 TRBV11-2 TGTGCCAGCAGCTTAGATCGTGGGGCGGGCTATGGCTACACCTTC CASSLDRGAGYGYTF
. many TRBJ1-1 TRBV12-3/TRBV12-4 TGTGCCAGCAGTGTCCGCCTGAACACTGAAGCTTTCTTT CASSVRLNTEAFF